This T cell receptor beta chain derives from a study of cytomegalovirus exposure and HLA in healthy donors. The CDR3 totals 15 residues. The V gene's germline CDR1 is LNHNV and CDR2 YYDKDF (reference sequence). V dropped 0 bases and J dropped 9 bases, with 15 bases sitting between them. To note about this clone: Its antigen remains unknown.

60 Vbeta and 13 Jbeta primers were used in PCR. The protocol was immunoSEQ multiplex PCR, while the TCRdb copy is restricted to in-frame clones and leaves out a portion. This table has about 160,000 clones, around 85% appearing once. Study-wide results and limits: For most TCR beta V segments, an earlier analysis put the productive rate at about 90% or about 30% of the time.

The TCR originated in a woman in her twenties or thirties in good health and CMV-seronegative. V is TRBV15 and J is TRBJ2-1, with D possibly matching TRBD1 (6 bases). The specimen sequenced was PBMCs. CDR3 in DNA: TGTGCCACCAGCAGAGAGGTTTTGGGGGCGGGTGAGCAGTTCTTC. Protein sequence: CATSREVLGAGEQFF.